This T cell receptor (beta chain) was obtained from a study of CD8+CD57+ T cells in acquired aplastic anemia. This clonotype was seen ten or more times. TCR beta VDJ and CDR3 were profiled, and genomic DNA was the template. TCRdb re-analysed the reads in MiXCR, keeping a single row per CDR3 protein. The table includes roughly 290,000 distinct CDR3 sequences, under 60% detected once. Whoever was chosen for sequencing had shown CD8+CD57+ cell expansion by flow cytometry. V lost 2 bases to trimming and J lost 7 bases, with 9 bases between them. Germline V gene data show CDR1 as MGHRA and CDR2 as YSYEKL. The CDR3 length is 13 residues.

The TCR comes from a human donor with aplastic anemia. This chain uses TRBV4-1 with TRBJ2-1; D may match TRBD1 or TRBD2 (5 bases each). Sequencing was carried out using sorted CD4+, CD8+, or CD8+CD57+ T cells (not recorded which) from PBMCs. The CDR3 sequence: CASSQMGVNEQFF. In nucleotides, the CDR3 is TGCGCCAGCAGCCAAATGGGGGTGAATGAGCAGTTCTTC.